The present entry profiles one T cell receptor (beta chain) with its context. Antigen specificity is unknown. This record comes from a study of metastatic and nonmetastatic thyroid tumors. Overall study context: Malignant thyroid and benign thyroid patients provided blood and tumor or nodule tissue whose repertoires were compared.

Thyroid surgery took place with no prior treatment in any patient. Study processing details: The study took CDR3 differences across clinicopathological groups and made a distant-metastasis classifier for papillary thyroid cancer from them. TCRdb re-called clones via MiXCR from the PCR reads. What appears here as the V and J calls and clone size reflects TCRdb's work, not the paper's. The sample holds roughly 6,100 clones, over 25% seen once. Whole-study findings and limits: It was reported that TCR beta diversity was significantly higher in malignant thyroid tumors than benign nodules, in blood and tumor.

CDR3 length: 16 residues. The V and J ends lost 0 bases and 7 bases respectively, with 16 bases between them. Germline assignment: CDR1 LGHDT and CDR2 YNNKEL (reference sequence). The chain employs TRBV3-1 and TRBJ1-5; D possibly corresponds to TRBD1 (6 bases). The sequenced sample was adjacent normal tissue. The sequence came from a female donor with papillary thyroid cancer or a benign thyroid nodule (not recorded which). Some clones in this sample may be carry-over from other donors' samples. CDR3 loop: CASSQDASGDRQPQHF. DNA of the CDR3: TGTGCCAGCAGCCAAGATGCGTCAGGGGATAGGCAGCCCCAGCATTTT.